This record looks at one T cell receptor (beta chain) sequence and its context. Original methodology: Counts of nucleated cells, estimated from reference gene primer amplification, were obtained. Using immunoSEQ multiplex PCR, the repertoire was profiled, and TCRdb retains in-frame clones only, with some absent. The V and J calls and the clone size are those of that table, but D and trimming were determined from the DNA. The data contain a few hundred thousand clones, roughly 80% of them singletons. This sample was included in a study of blood T cell repertoires in COVID-19. Study background: In each case, the material was cDNA or gDNA derived from T cells, B-cell-depleted T cells, or PBMCs.

There are 15 residues in the CDR3. V gave up 3 bases and J gave up 7 bases, with 19 bases separating them. Germline V gene sequence: CDR1 SGHTS, CDR2 YDEGEE. The chain links TRBV5-8 to TRBJ1-2; D may be TRBD1 (5 bases). Sequencing was performed on PBMCs or T cells enriched from blood (not recorded which). The TCR originated in a man aged 45 to 65 who had recovered from COVID-19. CDR3: CASSSLQGSVGGYTF. In DNA form, the CDR3 reads TGTGCCAGCAGCTCTCTCCAGGGTTCAGTCGGTGGCTACACCTTC.